This is a list of T cell receptor beta chains from one sample in a study of shared clonotypes between healthy human individuals. Libraries were prepared by immunoSEQ multiplex PCR; TCRdb keeps only in-frame clonotypes and omits some of them. The sample consists of approximately 100,000 clones, roughly two thirds of them appearing once. The sequencing input was memory CD8+ T cells sorted from blood. These receptors were taken from a woman in her thirties in good health. Both conserved end residues are part of each CDR3. A D gene is named only where the DNA matches it firmly. The size of a clone is reported for some rows only, either as once, few or many, or as a class for expanded clones.

12 | TRBV19 | TRBD1 | - | CASRTGMTEAFF
20 | TRBV27 | - | - | CASRIEGLAAFRGDYNEQFF
14 | TRBV5-1 | TRBD1 | - | CASSLRTGDYEQYF
15 | TRBV28 | - | - | CASTPQGMGKNTQYF
13 | TRBV13 | TRBD2 | - | CASSHMTGTREFF
14 | TRBV5-1 | - | once | CASSLDLSTDTQYF
14 | TRBV6-5 | - | - | CASSHGPAGDTQYF
14 | TRBV9 | TRBD1 | - | CASSVFPQGTEAFF
13 | TRBV10-3 | - | - | CATRAPTNDKLFF
15 | TRBV28 | - | - | CASSLWGQVGETQYF
11 | TRBV2 | - | - | CASPRAGWAFF
16 | TRBV5-1 | TRBD1 | many | CASSLGGTGGYNEQFF
15 | TRBV5-5 | TRBD2 | - | CASSFQAGGAETQYF
15 | TRBV7-6 | - | once | CASSPRWHLNTEAFF
16 | TRBV9 | - | - | CASSVDQRGAKNIQYF
14 | TRBV7-9 | - | - | CASGVAGATDTQYF
13 | TRBV7-8 | TRBD1 | - | CASSIQGGTEAFF
15 | TRBV28 | TRBD1 | - | CASSSGTGTGNEQFF
15 | TRBV25-1 | - | many | CASGYLGPYTGELFF
16 | TRBV12-5 | TRBD1 | - | CASGPHTGQGADTQYF
18 | TRBV7-9 | TRBD1 | - | CASSPSRPGQGHVQPQHF
15 | TRBV6-1 | - | - | CASSERAGGADTQYF
15 | TRBV19 | - | - | CASSMGRVANTEAFF
13 | TRBV11-2 | TRBD1 | - | CASRGQATYEQYF
15 | TRBV27 | TRBD2 | - | CASSLRAGRTDTQYF
14 | TRBV6-4 | - | many | CASSETAEPDTQYF
13 | TRBV5-6 | - | - | CASSFSDSYGYTF
15 | TRBV15 | - | many | CATSRDRTRTLGYTF
13 | TRBV7-8 | - | few | CASSLMWRSEQFF
13 | TRBV7-8 | - | - | CASRADSLYEQYF
14 | TRBV27 | TRBD2 | - | CASSPNSGTGEQYF
16 | TRBV7-6 | - | - | CASSLGGERVLYEQYF
13 | TRBV10-2 | - | few | CASSGQVQETQYF
17 | TRBV25-1 | TRBD2 | few | CASSDTGAGGKQETQYF
17 | TRBV21-1 | - | - | CASSKGDHSLAKNIQYF
13 | TRBV19 | - | - | CASSALLGLEQYF
15 | TRBV27 | TRBD2 | few | CASSSGLAGSYEQYF
16 | TRBV7-9 | TRBD2 | - | CASSLRTSGRGHIQYF
17 | TRBV28 | - | - | CASSETGTPNSNQPQHF
14 | TRBV5-6 | - | - | CASSLGPHVDEQFF
14 | TRBV6-6 | - | - | CASSYLVSGNTIYF